Sequencing of this T cell receptor (beta chain) was carried out in a study of blood T cell repertoires in COVID-19. Overall study: In each case, the material was cDNA or gDNA derived from T cells, B-cell-depleted T cells, or PBMCs.

Original methodology: Nucleated cell number was recorded as an estimate derived from reference gene primer amplification. TCRdb's table, derived via immunoSEQ multiplex PCR, lists solely in-frame clones and lacks some. The DNA was the basis for D and trimming; V, J and clone size are from that table. This sample yields 300,000 to 450,000 clones, of which around nine tenths are seen a single time; 0.85% to 1.3% belongs to the top ten. The CDR3 totals 15 residues. Germline V gene data show CDR1 as SGHRS and CDR2 as YFSETQ. V was clipped by 4 bases and J by 5 bases; unmatched bases: 10. Each exposed participant met a COVID-19 case in the 2 weeks preceding study entry.

The rearrangement links TRBV5-1 to TRBJ2-5, with TRBD1 matching over 8 bases. The sample consisted of PBMCs or T cells enriched from blood (not recorded which). This sequence originates from a woman aged 25 to 39 who had been exposed to COVID-19. This CDR3 reads CASSADRADGETQYF. CDR3 sequence (DNA): TGCGCCAGCAGCGCGGACAGGGCTGATGGGGAGACCCAGTACTTC.